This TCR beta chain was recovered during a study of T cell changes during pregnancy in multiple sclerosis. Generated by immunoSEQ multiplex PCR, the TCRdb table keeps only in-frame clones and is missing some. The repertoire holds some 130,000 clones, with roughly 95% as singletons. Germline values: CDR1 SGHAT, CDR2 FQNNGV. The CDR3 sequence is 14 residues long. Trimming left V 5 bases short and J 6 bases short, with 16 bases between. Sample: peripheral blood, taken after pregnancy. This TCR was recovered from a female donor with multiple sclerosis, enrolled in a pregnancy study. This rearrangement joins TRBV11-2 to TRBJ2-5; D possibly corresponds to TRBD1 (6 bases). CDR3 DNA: TGTGCCAGCAGCACACAGGGTTTCGCCCAGACCCAGTACTTC. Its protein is CASSTQGFAQTQYF.